This T cell receptor beta chain was recorded in a study of shared clonotypes between healthy human individuals. CD45RO negativity and positive selection for CCR7 defined naive CD8 cells, a population that excluded terminally differentiated effector memory CD45RA+ cells. The repertoire was sequenced with immunoSEQ multiplex PCR; TCRdb's copy has only in-frame clones and lacks some. Of around 2.1 million clones listed, about 92% were seen once; the top ten hold around 1.7%. V was cut by 6 bases and J by 4 bases, with 12 bases left in between. The length of the CDR3 is 13 residues. Germline V gives CDR1 MNHEY, CDR2 SVGAGI.

The sequence was collected from a man between 18 and 35 years old in good health. Some clones in this sample may be carry-over from other donors' samples. This chain joins TRBV6-5 and TRBJ1-2, with unresolved D. Sequenced material: naive CD8+ T cells from PBMCs. CDR3 bases: TGTGCCAGCAGCGACGGACGGTTCTATGGCTACACCTTC. This translates into CASSDGRFYGYTF.